A selection of T cell receptor beta chains follows, all from one sample in a study of T cells in Graves' hyperthyroidism and ophthalmopathy. TCRdb itself ran the multiplex PCR reads through MiXCR, one entry per CDR3 protein. The sample gives about 700,000 distinct CDR3 sequences, roughly 15% of which show up once; about 10% is in the top ten. Sequencing was performed on blood. Source of these receptors: a woman younger than 35 with Graves' hyperthyroidism. CDR3s include the opening cysteine and the closing phenylalanine or tryptophan. A D gene is named only where the DNA matches it firmly. Not every row has a clone size; where given, it reads once, few, many or a size class.

clone size: many
CDR3 length: 15
J gene: TRBJ2-5
D gene: -
V gene: TRBV24-1
CDR3 protein: CATSEGGGLRETQYF
CDR3 DNA: TGTGCCACCAGTGAAGGAGGAGGGCTAAGGGAGACCCAGTACTTC

clone size: many
CDR3 length: 13
J gene: TRBJ1-2
D gene: -
V gene: TRBV6-1
CDR3 protein: CASSYGRTYGYTF
CDR3 DNA: TGTGCCAGCAGTTACGGCAGGACTTATGGCTACACCTTC

clone size: -
CDR3 length: 12
J gene: TRBJ1-3
D gene: -
V gene: TRBV28
CDR3 protein: CASSLERNTIYF
CDR3 DNA: TGTGCCAGCAGTTTAGAACGGAACACCATATATTTT

clone size: -
CDR3 length: 16
J gene: TRBJ2-6
D gene: -
V gene: TRBV13
CDR3 protein: CASSLGAGSGANVLTF
CDR3 DNA: TGTGCCAGCAGCTTAGGGGCAGGCTCTGGGGCCAACGTCCTGACTTTC

clone size: -
CDR3 length: 12
J gene: TRBJ1-2
D gene: -
V gene: TRBV19
CDR3 protein: CASMRGSGGYTF
CDR3 DNA: TGTGCCAGTATGAGGGGGTCAGGCGGCTACACCTTC

clone size: many
CDR3 length: 13
J gene: TRBJ2-1
D gene: TRBD2
V gene: TRBV29-1
CDR3 protein: CSAGGEGLNEQFF
CDR3 DNA: TGCAGCGCTGGGGGGGAGGGCCTCAATGAGCAGTTCTTC

clone size: many
CDR3 length: 14
J gene: TRBJ2-7
D gene: -
V gene: TRBV18
CDR3 protein: CASSPGRTTYEQYF
CDR3 DNA: TGTGCCAGCTCACCTGGCCGGACCACCTACGAGCAGTACTTC

clone size: -
CDR3 length: 14
J gene: TRBJ1-2
D gene: -
V gene: TRBV19
CDR3 protein: CASSKGQKGYGYTF
CDR3 DNA: TGTGCCAGTAGTAAAGGGCAGAAGGGCTATGGCTACACCTTC

clone size: many
CDR3 length: 15
J gene: TRBJ2-7
D gene: TRBD2
V gene: TRBV20-1
CDR3 protein: CSAASSGSRSYEQYF
CDR3 DNA: TGCAGTGCTGCCTCTAGCGGGAGTAGGTCCTACGAGCAGTACTTC

clone size: few
CDR3 length: 14
J gene: TRBJ1-5
D gene: -
V gene: TRBV6-1
CDR3 protein: CASTATGLNQPQHF
CDR3 DNA: TGTGCCAGCACTGCGACAGGCTTGAATCAGCCCCAGCATTTT

clone size: many
CDR3 length: 11
J gene: TRBJ2-7
D gene: -
V gene: TRBV28
CDR3 protein: CASSLHYEQYF
CDR3 DNA: TGTGCCAGCAGCCTACACTACGAGCAGTACTTC

clone size: -
CDR3 length: 16
J gene: TRBJ2-7
D gene: TRBD1
V gene: TRBV4-1
CDR3 protein: CASSLGGQAKGYEQYF
CDR3 DNA: TGCGCCAGCAGCCTCGGGGGACAGGCAAAGGGCTACGAGCAGTACTTC

clone size: many
CDR3 length: 15
J gene: TRBJ1-5
D gene: TRBD1
V gene: TRBV6-1
CDR3 protein: CASRVTGGNNQPQHF
CDR3 DNA: TGTGCCAGCAGGGTGACAGGGGGGAACAATCAGCCCCAGCATTTT

clone size: many
CDR3 length: 14
J gene: TRBJ2-1
D gene: TRBD2
V gene: TRBV27
CDR3 protein: CASSFLAGANEQFF
CDR3 DNA: TGTGCCAGCAGTTTCCTAGCGGGGGCCAATGAGCAGTTCTTC

clone size: -
CDR3 length: 13
J gene: TRBJ2-7
D gene: -
V gene: TRBV11-3
CDR3 protein: CASSDQNGHEQYF
CDR3 DNA: TGTGCCAGCAGCGACCAGAATGGGCACGAGCAGTACTTC

clone size: many
CDR3 length: 15
J gene: TRBJ1-5
D gene: -
V gene: TRBV16
CDR3 protein: CASSQVGQTNQPQHF
CDR3 DNA: TGTGCCAGCAGCCAGGTCGGACAGACCAATCAGCCCCAGCATTTT

clone size: many
CDR3 length: 14
J gene: TRBJ1-1
D gene: TRBD1
V gene: TRBV20-1
CDR3 protein: CSARDRDRVTEAFF
CDR3 DNA: TGCAGTGCTAGGGACAGGGATCGCGTCACTGAAGCTTTCTTT

clone size: many
CDR3 length: 16
J gene: TRBJ2-3
D gene: -
V gene: TRBV10-1
CDR3 protein: CASSEVRLPTPDTQYF
CDR3 DNA: TGCGCCAGCAGTGAAGTTCGCCTACCTACTCCAGATACGCAGTATTTT

clone size: -
CDR3 length: 16
J gene: TRBJ2-2
D gene: -
V gene: TRBV30
CDR3 protein: CAWSRARFLLTGELFF
CDR3 DNA: TGTGCCTGGAGTCGGGCCAGGTTTTTACTAACCGGGGAGCTGTTTTTT

clone size: few
CDR3 length: 14
J gene: TRBJ2-7
D gene: -
V gene: TRBV7-3
CDR3 protein: CASRSERLAYEQYF
CDR3 DNA: TGTGCCAGCAGGAGTGAGAGGCTCGCCTACGAGCAGTACTTC

clone size: few
CDR3 length: 14
J gene: TRBJ1-2
D gene: -
V gene: TRBV24-1
CDR3 protein: CATSTRDVPYGYTF
CDR3 DNA: TGTGCCACCAGTACGAGGGACGTTCCCTATGGCTACACCTTC

clone size: -
CDR3 length: 15
J gene: TRBJ2-3
D gene: TRBD2
V gene: TRBV6-1
CDR3 protein: CASRDPGLAADTQYF
CDR3 DNA: TGTGCCAGCAGGGATCCGGGACTAGCAGCAGATACGCAGTATTTT

clone size: -
CDR3 length: 14
J gene: TRBJ2-7
D gene: -
V gene: TRBV11-2
CDR3 protein: CASSYEGGSYEQYF
CDR3 DNA: TGTGCCAGCAGCTACGAGGGGGGATCCTACGAGCAGTACTTC

clone size: -
CDR3 length: 12
J gene: TRBJ1-2
D gene: TRBD1
V gene: TRBV2
CDR3 protein: CASRPGQGGYTF
CDR3 DNA: TGTGCCAGCAGGCCGGGACAGGGGGGCTACACCTTC

clone size: -
CDR3 length: 16
J gene: TRBJ2-7
D gene: TRBD1
V gene: TRBV20-1
CDR3 protein: CSATGARQGVSYEQYF
CDR3 DNA: TGCAGTGCCACAGGCGCAAGACAGGGCGTAAGCTACGAGCAGTACTTC

clone size: -
CDR3 length: 11
J gene: TRBJ2-2
D gene: -
V gene: TRBV27
CDR3 protein: CASSASGELFF
CDR3 DNA: TGTGCCAGCAGTGCCTCCGGGGAGCTGTTTTTT

clone size: many
CDR3 length: 11
J gene: TRBJ2-3
D gene: -
V gene: TRBV28
CDR3 protein: CASTLVDTQYF
CDR3 DNA: TGTGCCAGCACCTTAGTTGATACGCAGTATTTT

clone size: few
CDR3 length: 12
J gene: TRBJ1-2
D gene: -
V gene: TRBV20-1
CDR3 protein: CSASPDNYGYTF
CDR3 DNA: TGCAGTGCTAGTCCTGATAACTATGGCTACACCTTC

clone size: -
CDR3 length: 15
J gene: TRBJ2-2
D gene: TRBD2
V gene: TRBV13
CDR3 protein: CASSLSYGRAGELFF
CDR3 DNA: TGTGCCAGCAGCTTATCCTACGGGAGGGCCGGGGAGCTGTTTTTT

clone size: -
CDR3 length: 13
J gene: TRBJ1-3
D gene: -
V gene: TRBV30
CDR3 protein: CAWSVPTGNTIYF
CDR3 DNA: TGTGCCTGGAGTGTGCCGACTGGAAACACCATATATTTT

clone size: many
CDR3 length: 16
J gene: TRBJ2-2
D gene: TRBD1
V gene: TRBV11-2
CDR3 protein: CASSGSDRGLAGELFF
CDR3 DNA: TGTGCCAGCAGCGGATCCGACAGGGGGCTTGCCGGGGAGCTGTTTTTT

clone size: many
CDR3 length: 15
J gene: TRBJ2-3
D gene: -
V gene: TRBV11-2
CDR3 protein: CASSPAGWGTDTQYF
CDR3 DNA: TGTGCCAGCAGCCCCGCCGGTTGGGGCACAGATACGCAGTATTTT

clone size: -
CDR3 length: 13
J gene: TRBJ2-7
D gene: -
V gene: TRBV28
CDR3 protein: CASSSPQGGEQYF
CDR3 DNA: TGTGCCAGCAGTTCCCCACAGGGTGGCGAGCAGTACTTC

clone size: many
CDR3 length: 15
J gene: TRBJ1-5
D gene: TRBD1
V gene: TRBV12-3/TRBV12-4
CDR3 protein: CASSVTGGTNQPQHF
CDR3 DNA: TGTGCCAGCAGTGTTACAGGGGGCACCAATCAGCCCCAGCATTTT

clone size: many
CDR3 length: 14
J gene: TRBJ2-7
D gene: -
V gene: TRBV11-2
CDR3 protein: CASSLTGLGYEQYF
CDR3 DNA: TGTGCCAGCAGCTTGACAGGCCTAGGATACGAGCAGTACTTC

clone size: -
CDR3 length: 18
J gene: TRBJ2-7
D gene: -
V gene: TRBV5-6
CDR3 protein: CASSFWGTAGMGTYEQYF
CDR3 DNA: TGTGCCAGCAGCTTTTGGGGGACGGCGGGAATGGGAACCTACGAGCAGTACTTC